The clone carrying this T cell receptor beta chain came up a few times. The antigen is undetermined. The data originate from a study of T cells in Graves' hyperthyroidism and ophthalmopathy. Stable Graves' hyperthyroidism denoted no ophthalmopathy progression over 18 months. Clinical symptoms, serum thyroxine and TRAb, thyroid ultrasound and orbital computed tomography together formed the diagnostic basis. The CDR3 regions of TCR beta were amplified from RNA transcripts. HTBI primers were used for first-round RT-PCR of the TCR CDR3. One entry per CDR3 protein results from TCRdb running MiXCR on the multiplex PCR reads. This table has about 560,000 distinct CDR3 sequences, 15% to 19% appearing once. The CDR3 has 16 amino acids. V was pared by 0 bases and J by 5 bases, with 16 bases between. The germline CDR1 and CDR2 sequences are LGHNA and YSLEER. Study-wide findings and caveats: Most thyroid clonotypes that were expanded above 0.001 also turned up in blood. Ophthalmopathy got predicted by the model a median about 6.7 months before its onset.

This chain uses TRBV4-3 with TRBJ2-5; weak D call: TRBD2 (5 bases). Sample: blood. This TCR was sampled from a young woman with Graves' hyperthyroidism. The CDR3 region is CASSQDRGSTAETQYF. The CDR3 DNA follows: TGCGCCAGCAGCCAAGATCGCGGGTCCACGGCGGAGACCCAGTACTTC.